This T cell receptor beta chain was recorded in a study of graft-versus-host responses after intestinal transplantation. Study background: Multivisceral, liver-intestinal, or isolated intestinal transplants were given to recipients.

This CDR3 has 9 residues. Trimming pared 4 bases from V and 6 bases from J, leaving 3 bases between. Looked up from germline, CDR1 is DFQATT and CDR2 is SNEGSKA (reference sequence). With regard to this clone: No antigen is known for it.

Using immunoSEQ multiplex PCR, the repertoire was profiled, and TCRdb retains in-frame clones only, with some absent. The sample yields tens of thousands of clones, approximately 94% seen once. The clonotype was recovered from a human donor who was the organ donor for an intestinal transplant. The starting material was unstimulated CD4+ T cells sorted from spleen or lymph node cells, obtained before transplant. The rearrangement uses TRBV20-1 and TRBJ2-5; no reliable D call. The CDR3 DNA reads as TGCAGTGCTACGCAGACCCAGTACTTC. Its translation: CSATQTQYF.